Listed below are T cell receptor beta chains from one sample, sequenced in a study of blood T cell repertoires in COVID-19. The method was immunoSEQ multiplex PCR; TCRdb's version includes in-frame clones alone and lacks a portion of them. The sample shows around 150,000 clones, 85% to 95% of them seen only once. The sequencing sample was made of peripheral blood. The receptors were sampled from a woman in her 50s with acute or convalescent COVID-19. Both conserved end residues are part of each CDR3. Each record gives: CDR3 length, D gene, V gene, clone size, J gene, CDR3 protein, CDR3 DNA. The D gene is left open where the match is weak. Clone size is stated in some rows and not others, as once, few, many or a class when expanded.

16	NA	TRBV3-1/TRBV3-2	NA	TRBJ1-6	CASSQGQTLANSPLHF	TGTGCCAGCAGCCAAGGCCAGACACTGGCTAATTCACCCCTCCACTTT
17	TRBD1	TRBV6-1	NA	TRBJ1-2	CASSEAQRGRVDYGYTF	TGTGCCAGCAGTGAAGCGCAGAGGGGGCGAGTGGACTATGGCTACACCTTC
14	NA	TRBV6-6	NA	TRBJ1-4	CASSQSSANEKLFF	TGTGCCTCCTCACAATCGTCAGCTAATGAAAAACTGTTTTTT
16	NA	TRBV25-1	NA	TRBJ2-7	CASSPRDSHPTYEQYF	TGTGCCAGCAGTCCGCGGGACAGCCACCCTACCTACGAGCAGTACTTC
12	NA	TRBV2	NA	TRBJ1-2	CASSREGYGYTF	TGTGCCAGCAGTAGGGAGGGCTATGGCTACACCTTC
14	TRBD2	TRBV4-1	NA	TRBJ2-1	CASSQEIAGNEQFF	TGCGCCAGCAGCCAAGAGATAGCGGGGAATGAGCAGTTCTTC
17	TRBD1	TRBV5-4	NA	TRBJ1-1	CASSLVGTAEMNTEAFF	TGTGCCAGCAGCTTGGTAGGGACAGCGGAGATGAACACTGAAGCTTTCTTT
15	NA	TRBV9	NA	TRBJ1-3	CASSATTSSGNTIYF	TGTGCCAGCAGCGCGACAACGAGCTCTGGAAACACCATATATTTT
14	NA	TRBV6-1	NA	TRBJ1-2	CASSEDSPPYGYTF	TGTGCCAGCAGTGAAGACAGTCCCCCCTATGGCTACACCTTC
14	NA	TRBV19	NA	TRBJ2-1	CASSKAGINNEQFF	TGTGCCAGTAGTAAGGCAGGGATTAACAATGAGCAGTTCTTC
13	NA	TRBV4-2	NA	TRBJ2-7	CASSQARGYEQYF	TGTGCCAGCAGCCAAGCTCGGGGATACGAGCAGTACTTC
14	TRBD1	TRBV15	NA	TRBJ2-1	CATSRDQGAYEQFF	TGTGCCACCAGCAGAGATCAGGGGGCCTATGAGCAGTTCTTC
15	TRBD2	TRBV27	NA	TRBJ2-5	CASSLGLGEGETQYF	TGTGCCAGCAGTCTGGGACTAGGAGAGGGAGAGACCCAGTACTTC
14	TRBD1	TRBV28	NA	TRBJ1-1	CASSPTGVSTEAFF	TGTGCCAGCAGCCCGACAGGGGTTAGCACTGAAGCTTTCTTT
17	TRBD1	TRBV28	once	TRBJ1-4	CASRLWTSGQGASKLFF	TGTGCCAGCAGGTTATGGACCTCGGGACAGGGGGCATCAAAACTGTTTTTT
16	NA	TRBV7-6	NA	TRBJ2-1	CASSLDRGGSYNEQFF	TGTGCCAGCAGCTTAGATAGAGGGGGCTCCTACAATGAGCAGTTCTTC
13	NA	TRBV28	NA	TRBJ1-2	CASSSRRLDGYTF	TGTGCCAGCAGTTCTAGGAGATTAGATGGCTACACCTTC
13	NA	TRBV2	NA	TRBJ2-1	CASTWTTGNEQFF	TGTGCCAGCACCTGGACTACTGGGAATGAGCAGTTCTTC
12	TRBD2	TRBV19	NA	TRBJ2-1	CASMAGGNEQFF	TGTGCCAGTATGGCGGGAGGCAATGAGCAGTTCTTC
14	NA	TRBV6-5	NA	TRBJ1-1	CASSQSRRGTEAFF	TGTGCCAGCAGTCAATCCCGTAGGGGCACTGAAGCTTTCTTT
14	NA	TRBV5-6	NA	TRBJ2-2	CASSLRRGTGELFF	TGTGCCAGCAGCTTGCGCAGGGGCACCGGGGAGCTGTTTTTT
13	NA	TRBV4-2	NA	TRBJ2-7	CASSPTGSYEQYF	TGTGCCAGCAGCCCCACCGGTTCCTACGAGCAGTACTTC
14	TRBD1	TRBV5-4	NA	TRBJ2-7	CASSLDRGRYEQYF	TGTGCCAGCAGCTTGGACAGGGGGCGCTACGAGCAGTACTTC
14	NA	TRBV18	NA	TRBJ2-6	CASSSSSGANVLTF	TGTGCCAGCTCATCCAGCTCTGGGGCCAACGTCCTGACTTTC
14	NA	TRBV7-9	NA	TRBJ2-2	CASSLTGVTGELFF	TGTGCCAGCAGCTTGACCGGGGTTACCGGGGAGCTGTTTTTT
13	NA	TRBV12-5	NA	TRBJ1-2	CASGPEYNYGYTF	TGTGCTAGTGGTCCCGAGTATAACTATGGCTACACCTTC
16	NA	TRBV4-2	NA	TRBJ1-2	CASSQNSEAANYGYTF	TGTGCCAGCAGCCAAAATTCTGAGGCAGCGAACTATGGCTACACCTTC
18	TRBD2	TRBV10-3	NA	TRBJ2-1	CAISEFQTNLAGLGEQFF	TGTGCCATCAGTGAGTTTCAAACTAACCTAGCGGGTTTAGGGGAGCAGTTCTTC
12	TRBD1	TRBV4-1	NA	TRBJ1-1	CASSLRGTEAFF	TGCGCCAGCAGCCTCAGGGGGACTGAAGCTTTCTTT
16	TRBD1	TRBV15	few	TRBJ2-7	CATSRDFPGQGYEQYF	TGTGCCACCAGCAGAGACTTCCCGGGACAGGGGTACGAGCAGTACTTC